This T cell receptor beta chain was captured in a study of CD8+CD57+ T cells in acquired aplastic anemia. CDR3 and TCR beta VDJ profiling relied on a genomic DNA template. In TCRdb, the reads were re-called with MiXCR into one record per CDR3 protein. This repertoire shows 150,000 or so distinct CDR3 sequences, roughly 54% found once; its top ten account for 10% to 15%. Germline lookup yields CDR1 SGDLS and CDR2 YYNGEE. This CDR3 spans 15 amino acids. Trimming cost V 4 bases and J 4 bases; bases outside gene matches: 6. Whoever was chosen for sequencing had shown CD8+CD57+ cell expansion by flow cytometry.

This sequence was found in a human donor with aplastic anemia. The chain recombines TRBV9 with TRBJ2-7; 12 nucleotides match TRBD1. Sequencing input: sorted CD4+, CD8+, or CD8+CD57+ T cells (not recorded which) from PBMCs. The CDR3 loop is CASSPGTGGVYEQYF. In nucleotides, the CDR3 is TGTGCCAGCAGCCCCGGGACAGGGGGCGTGTACGAGCAGTACTTC. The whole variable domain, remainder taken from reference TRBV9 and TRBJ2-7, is DSGVTQTPKHLITATGQRVTLRCSPRSGDLSVYWYQQSLDQGLQFLIQYYNGEERAKGNILERFSAQQFPDLHSELNLSSLELGDSALYFCASSPGTGGVYEQYFGPGTRLTVT.